The entry below gives a single TCR beta chain sequence along with its context. This clonotype has a handful of counts. It has no known antigen specificity. No base-level quality is on record; no much larger clone is a single base apart. From its cysteine to its phenylalanine, the CDR3 spans 13 amino acids. Only the CDR3 DNA stays, 39 bases, in frame from base 1. The trim is 6 bases for V and 2 bases for J, with a gap of 11 bases between the germline ends. The data were taken from a study of T-cell reconstitution after alpha-beta-depleted transplantation in children (TCRdb year 2016). Notes on the research overall: The study quantitatively tracked T-cell immune reconstitution after TCRalphabeta/CD19-depleted allogeneic hematopoietic cell transplantation in children using TCR repertoire profiling.

Overall study results and their limits: The high TCRbeta diversity at day 60 in some patients was ascribed to recipient T cells and intrathymic progenitors that had survived conditioning. The apparently early alphabetaT-cell count recovery about two months after transplant was reportedly dependent on only several hundred rapidly expanded clones derived from non-depleted graft cells. Over subsequent months, a decline in hyperexpanded clone frequencies was noted, and after one year, T-cell counts and TCRbeta diversity were mostly ascribed to newly produced T cells.

The treatment or condition label here, explained by the study, means: allogeneic hematopoietic cell transplantation with graft depleted of TCRalphabeta T cells and CD19 B cells. Transplant recipients were children who received TCRalphabeta/CD19-depleted allogeneic hematopoietic cell grafts. The library relied on PCR. TCRdb shows the sequencer as Illumina HiSeq 2500. Molecular barcoding was employed in the preparation of TCR libraries, with unique molecular identifiers being used to normalize TCRbeta repertoire quantification. TCRdb ran its own pipeline on the public reads, namely fastp trimming at Q25 and MiXCR clone calling, and kept in-frame beta chains. Under each unique CDR3 protein, matching rows form one entry showing the most common genes and DNA. The table for this sample lists around 300,000 distinct CDR3 sequences; roughly 25% of them were counted only once. The leading ten clones occupy approximately 9.9% of the sample.

The chain joins TRBV12-3 or TRBV12-4 to TRBJ2-7; the D gene lacks a confident call. The material was PBMCs, mostly from graft donor cells, obtained 180 days after TCRalphabeta/CD19-depleted stem cell transplant. The source of this sequence is a male patient between 5 and 17 years old who had a stem cell transplant for acute lymphoblastic leukemia, so the T cells may come from the graft donor. DNA sequence: TGTGCCAGCAGCACTGTGACGGCCTACGAGCAGTACTTC. Its protein reads: CASSTVTAYEQYF.